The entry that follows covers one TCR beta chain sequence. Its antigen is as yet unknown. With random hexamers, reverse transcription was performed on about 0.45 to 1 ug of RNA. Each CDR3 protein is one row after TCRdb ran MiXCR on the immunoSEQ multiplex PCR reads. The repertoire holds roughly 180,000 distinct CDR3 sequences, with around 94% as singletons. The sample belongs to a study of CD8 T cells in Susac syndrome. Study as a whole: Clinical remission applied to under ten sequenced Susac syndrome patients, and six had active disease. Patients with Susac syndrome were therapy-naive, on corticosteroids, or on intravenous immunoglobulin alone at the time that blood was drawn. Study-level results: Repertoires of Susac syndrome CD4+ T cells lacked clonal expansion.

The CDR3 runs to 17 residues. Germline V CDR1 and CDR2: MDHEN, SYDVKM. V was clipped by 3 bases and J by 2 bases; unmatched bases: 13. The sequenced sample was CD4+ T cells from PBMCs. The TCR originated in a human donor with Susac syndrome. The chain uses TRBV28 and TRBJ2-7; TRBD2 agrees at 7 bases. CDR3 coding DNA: TGTGCCAGCAGTTTCCTTAGGCTAGCGGCACACCCCTACGAGCAGTACTTC. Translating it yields CASSFLRLAAHPYEQYF.